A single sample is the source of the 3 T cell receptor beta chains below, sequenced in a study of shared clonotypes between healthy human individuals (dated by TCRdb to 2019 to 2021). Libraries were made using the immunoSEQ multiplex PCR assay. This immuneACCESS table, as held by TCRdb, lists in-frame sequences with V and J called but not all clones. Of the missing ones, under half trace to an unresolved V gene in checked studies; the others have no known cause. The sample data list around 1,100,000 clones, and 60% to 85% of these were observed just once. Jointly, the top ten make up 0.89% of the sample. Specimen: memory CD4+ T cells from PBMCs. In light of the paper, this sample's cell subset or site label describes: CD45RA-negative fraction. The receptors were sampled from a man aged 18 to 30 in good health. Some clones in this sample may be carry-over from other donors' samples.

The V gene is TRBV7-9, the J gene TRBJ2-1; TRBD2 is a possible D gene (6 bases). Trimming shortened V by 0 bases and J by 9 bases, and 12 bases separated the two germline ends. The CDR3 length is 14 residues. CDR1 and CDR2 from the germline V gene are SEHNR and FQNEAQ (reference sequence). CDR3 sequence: CASSLARLATEQFF. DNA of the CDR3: TGTGCCAGCAGCTTAGCTCGGCTAGCGACTGAGCAGTTCTTC. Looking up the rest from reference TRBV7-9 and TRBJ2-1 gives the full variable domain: DTGVSQNPRHKITKRGQNVTFRCDPISEHNRLYWYRQTLGQGPEFLTYFQNEAQLEKSRLLSDRFSAERPKGSFSTLEIQRTEQGDSAMYLCASSLARLATEQFFGPGTRLTVL.

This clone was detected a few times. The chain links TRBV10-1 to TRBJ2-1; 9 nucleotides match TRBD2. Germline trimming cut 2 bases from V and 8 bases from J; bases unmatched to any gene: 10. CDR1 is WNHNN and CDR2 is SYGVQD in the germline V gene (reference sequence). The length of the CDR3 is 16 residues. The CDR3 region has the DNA TGCGCCAGCAGTGAGCGTGGGACTAGCTCCCTCCATGAGCAGTTCTTC. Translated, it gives CASSERGTSSLHEQFF.

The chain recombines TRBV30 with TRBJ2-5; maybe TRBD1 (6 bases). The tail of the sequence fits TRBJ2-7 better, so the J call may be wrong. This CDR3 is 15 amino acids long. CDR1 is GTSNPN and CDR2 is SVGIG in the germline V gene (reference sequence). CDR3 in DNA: TGTGCCTGGAGCCTTATGGGACACTCCAACTACGAGCAGTACTTC. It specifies CAWSLMGHSNYEQYF.